Listed below are T cell receptor beta chains from one sample, sequenced in a study of shared clonotypes between healthy human individuals. Produced via immunoSEQ multiplex PCR; TCRdb's table is partial and in-frame only. The repertoire holds roughly 2,000,000 clones, with roughly 93% as singletons. Material for sequencing was naive CD8+ T cells from PBMCs. The receptors come from a man between 18 and 29 years old in good health. Some clones in this sample may be carry-over from other donors' samples. Each CDR3 is given with its conserved first and last residue.

v_call: TRBV2; cdr3_aa: CASSSTSGRQGDTDTQYF
v_call: TRBV27; cdr3_aa: CASSLSMGTVSYEQYF
v_call: TRBV15; cdr3_aa: CATSLRLASEGTQYF
v_call: TRBV27; cdr3_aa: CASSKPTSGSLAKNIQYF
v_call: TRBV27; cdr3_aa: CASSWTGVGDQPQHF
v_call: TRBV6-5; cdr3_aa: CASSIGGEAYEQYF
v_call: TRBV28; cdr3_aa: CASTQASTDTQYF
v_call: TRBV18; cdr3_aa: CASSLGREETQYF
v_call: TRBV20-1; cdr3_aa: CRGLYYNEQFF
v_call: TRBV7-8; cdr3_aa: CASSGRSDNEQFF
v_call: TRBV11-2; cdr3_aa: CASSFTTSGELFF
v_call: TRBV29-1; cdr3_aa: CSVTGGNYGYTF
v_call: TRBV7-3; cdr3_aa: CASSFGGLSEQFF
v_call: TRBV6-5; cdr3_aa: CASSRGQGATDTQYF
v_call: TRBV11-2; cdr3_aa: CASSSPGTGGWETQYF
v_call: TRBV27; cdr3_aa: CASSFGAGGRTDTQYF
v_call: TRBV4-2; cdr3_aa: CASSQGIGGGGMWPQHF
v_call: TRBV27; cdr3_aa: CASRWGTKPYNEQFF
v_call: TRBV1; cdr3_aa: CTSSLRKTSSKYEQYF
v_call: TRBV27; cdr3_aa: CASSLRGPANEQFF
v_call: TRBV7-9; cdr3_aa: CASSNNRGLSYNEQFF
v_call: TRBV28; cdr3_aa: CASSSLLEDATNEKLFF
v_call: TRBV4-2; cdr3_aa: CASSPNPGMGPLNEQFF
v_call: TRBV7-2; cdr3_aa: CASSLAGGFNEQFF
v_call: TRBV7-9; cdr3_aa: CASSSVLAGPLTDTQYF
v_call: TRBV7-9; cdr3_aa: CASSHSGRGRDNEQFF
v_call: TRBV6-6; cdr3_aa: CASTTSGQGVRVKAFF
v_call: TRBV27; cdr3_aa: CASSLSGGANTGELFF
v_call: TRBV14; cdr3_aa: CASSFGRGEAFF
v_call: TRBV11-2; cdr3_aa: CASSSRLETVGGSETQYF